Below are 26 T cell receptor beta chains sequenced from a single sample in a study of T cells after yellow fever vaccination. In TCRdb, the 5' RACE reads were re-called with MiXCR into one record per CDR3 protein. The sample has around 250,000 distinct CDR3 sequences, 6.9% seen once; the top ten hold roughly 0.86%. The sample consisted of CD4+ T cells sorted from PBMCs, taken 15 days after the yellow fever booster vaccination. These receptor sequences come from a young man who received the YFV17D yellow fever vaccine.

This clonotype was counted between two and nine times. The chain uses TRBV20-1 and TRBJ2-7; 12 nucleotides align to TRBD2. The CDR3 is 15 residues long. Losses at the gene ends were 2 bases for V and 7 bases for J; bases not matched to a gene: 9. Germline loops: CDR1 DFQATT, CDR2 SNEGSKA (reference sequence). The CDR3 here is CSARTRLAGGDEQYF. CDR3 DNA: TGCAGTGCTAGAACCCGGCTAGCGGGAGGGGATGAGCAGTACTTC.

This clonotype was seen a handful of times. The chain links TRBV5-4 to TRBJ2-1, with 10 positions matching TRBD2. Germline CDR1 reads SGHNT; CDR2 reads YYREEE (reference sequence). V lost 1 base and J lost 7; bases outside the gene matches: 5. This CDR3 has 15 amino acids. The chain's CDR3 is CASSLWLAGDNEQFF. For the CDR3, the DNA is TGTGCCAGCAGCTTGTGGCTAGCGGGAGATAATGAGCAGTTCTTC.

The CDR3 bases are TGCAGTGCTAGAGATCGAAACAGAAAGTACAATGAGCAGTTCTTC. Translation: CSARDRNRKYNEQFF. V and J are TRBV20-1 and TRBJ2-1, with unresolved D. Trimming shortened V by 0 bases and J by 4 bases, and 13 bases separated the two germline ends. The CDR3 is made up of 15 amino acids. Germline-derived CDR1 and CDR2 are DFQATT and SNEGSKA (reference sequence).

This clonotype was counted many times. This CDR3 reads CATSEGEGNIQYF. The CDR3 DNA is TGTGCCACCAGCGAGGGGGAGGGGAACATTCAGTACTTC. The chain couples TRBV15 to TRBJ2-4, with D possibly TRBD2 on 7 matching bases. In germline, CDR1 is LNHNV, CDR2 YYDKDF (reference sequence). The V end lost 5 bases, the J end lost 7 bases, and 12 bases lay between the germline ends. The CDR3 loop spans 13 amino acids.

The chain links TRBV6-1 to TRBJ1-4; D is perhaps TRBD1 (6 bases). CDR3 size: 15 residues. V dropped 0 bases and J dropped 7 bases, with 12 bases sitting between them. Germline V gene lookup returns CDR1 MNHNS and CDR2 SASEGT. The CDR3 here is CASSEASGGGEKLFF. The CDR3 bases are TGTGCCAGCAGTGAAGCATCCGGGGGCGGTGAAAAACTGTTTTTT.

This chain links TRBV30 with TRBJ2-3; TRBD2 agrees at 9 bases. The CDR3 spans 15 residues. Germline CDR1 reads GTSNPN; CDR2 reads SVGIG (reference sequence). J gave up 5 bases and V 3 bases, and 9 bases lay outside the gene matches. The CDR3 sequence: CAWRRRAGGGDTQYF. In nucleotides, the CDR3 is TGTGCCTGGAGAAGGAGAGCGGGAGGAGGAGATACGCAGTATTTT. The whole variable domain, filled in from reference TRBV30 and TRBJ2-3, reads SQTIHQWPATLVQPVGSPLSLECTVEGTSNPNLYWYRQAAGRGLQLLFYSVGIGQISSEVPQNLSASRPQDRQFILSSKKLLLSDSGFYLCAWRRRAGGGDTQYFGPGTRLTVL.

The chain recombines TRBV10-3 with TRBJ2-1; 8 bases fit TRBD2. J lost 2 bases, V lost 4 bases, and 4 bases had no gene match. The germline CDR1 and CDR2 sequences are ENHRY and SYGVKD. The CDR3 has 15 residues. CDR3 residues: CAISGAGVAYNEQFF. The DNA of the CDR3 is TGTGCCATCAGTGGAGCGGGAGTCGCCTACAATGAGCAGTTCTTC.

The chain is built from TRBV5-1 and TRBJ1-1; D gene unclear. CDR1 is SGHRS, CDR2 YFSETQ, per germline. Trimming took 2 bases from V and 1 from J, leaving 12 bases between them. This CDR3 region has 15 residues. The CDR3 here is CASSFSTGWNTEAFF. The CDR3 DNA reads TGCGCCAGCAGCTTTTCTACCGGGTGGAACACTGAAGCTTTCTTT.

This clonotype was detected many times. Relative to the germline gene, one junction end is altered; a read error may explain this. This chain uses TRBV5-1 with TRBJ2-1; D not certain. This CDR3 has 14 residues. CDR1 is SGHRS and CDR2 is YFSETQ in the germline V gene. The chain's CDR3 is CASSLGQSYNEQFF. CDR3 bases: TGTGCCAGCAGCTTAGGGCAGAGCTACAATGAGCAGTTCTTC.

This clonotype has a handful of counts. This chain uses TRBV15 with TRBJ2-3, with TRBD2 matching 10 bases. This CDR3 region has 14 residues. The trim removed 9 bases at V and 5 bases at J, leaving 8 bases unmatched. CDR1 is LNHNV and CDR2 is YYDKDF in the germline V gene (reference sequence). Written as DNA, the CDR3 is TGTGCCACTCAATTAGCGGGGGGCTTAGATACGCAGTATTTT. Protein sequence: CATQLAGGLDTQYF.

In this sample, this clonotype turned up many times. This rearrangement joins TRBV24-1 to TRBJ2-1; D gene ambiguous. Trimming shortened V by 5 bases and J by 9 bases, and 16 bases separated the two germline ends. The CDR3 runs 14 residues. CDR1 and CDR2 (germline): KGHDR, SFDVKD. The DNA of the CDR3 is TGTGCCACCAGTGCCCTCCTGGGTTCCGGTGAGCAGTTCTTC. Translating it yields CATSALLGSGEQFF.

This clonotype was counted many times. The rearrangement joins TRBV7-2 to TRBJ2-1; no clear D gene. Germline V CDR1 and CDR2: SGHTA, FQGNSA. The CDR3 length is 13 residues. The ends were cut back, 2 bases at V and 5 bases at J, with 7 bases in the middle. CDR3 protein: CASSLWSDNEQFF. The CDR3 DNA reads TGTGCCAGCAGCTTATGGTCCGACAATGAGCAGTTCTTC.

The chain recombines TRBV11-3 with TRBJ2-4; TRBD2 aligns across 8 bases. The V segment lost 5 bases and the J segment 4 bases; nucleotides outside the gene matches: 10. In germline, CDR1 is SGHNT, CDR2 YENEEA. The CDR3 spans 16 residues. The CDR3 DNA reads TGTGCCAGCAGCCCAGGAGCGGGAGAAGGAAAAAACATTCAGTACTTC. It codes for CASSPGAGEGKNIQYF.

This clonotype came up a few times. The V gene is TRBV7-2, the J gene TRBJ2-7, with 8 nucleotides matching TRBD1. The V segment lost 2 bases and the J segment 6 bases; nucleotides outside the gene matches: 3. CDR3 length: 13 amino acids. Germline CDR1 reads SGHTA; CDR2 reads FQGNSA. The CDR3 reads CASSLQDRVEQYF. The CDR3 DNA sequence: TGTGCCAGCAGCTTACAGGACAGGGTCGAGCAGTACTTC.

The chain uses TRBV18 and TRBJ1-4; 9 bases are shared with TRBD1. With 2 bases clipped from V and 8 bases from J, the junction kept 3 bases outside the gene matches. The germline gives CDR1 KGHSH, CDR2 LQKENI. The CDR3 is made up of 14 amino acids. CDR3 sequence (DNA): TGTGCCAGCTCACCAGCGACAGGGGGAGAAAAACTGTTTTTT. It translates to CASSPATGGEKLFF.

The chain combines TRBV18 with TRBJ2-7; the match to TRBD1 covers 8 bases. CDR3 size: 14 residues. Germline CDR1 reads KGHSH; CDR2 reads LQKENI. Trimming removed 6 bases from V and 4 bases from J; junction bases left unmatched: 8. For the CDR3, the DNA is TGTGCCAGCTCCCGACAGGGGCGGGGTTACGAGCAGTACTTC. Protein sequence: CASSRQGRGYEQYF.

The chain joins TRBV20-1 to TRBJ2-5, with 11 positions matching TRBD2. The ends lost 8 bases at V and 1 base at J; junction bases unmatched: 6. The CDR3 consists of 14 residues. Per the germline V gene, CDR1 is DFQATT and CDR2 is SNEGSKA (reference sequence). As DNA, the CDR3 is TGCAGTACGGGACTAGCGGTCCCCCAAGAGACCCAGTACTTC. Translating it yields CSTGLAVPQETQYF.

This clonotype occurred a few times. The gene calls are TRBV5-1 and TRBJ2-5; no firm D call. Germline CDR1 is SGHRS and CDR2 is YFSETQ. V was shortened by 4 bases and J by 7 bases, with 8 bases between the two germline ends. This CDR3 contains 11 residues. The CDR3 DNA is TGCGCCAGCAGCAATACGGGGACCCAGTACTTC. This sequence encodes CASSNTGTQYF.

Only a few counts were recorded for this clonotype. The chain uses TRBV7-6 and TRBJ1-5; D gene uncertain. V lost 0 bases and J lost 0, with 9 bases in between. Per germline, CDR1 SGHVS and CDR2 FNYEAQ. The CDR3 sequence is 16 residues long. CDR3 in amino acids: CASSLARGNSNQPQHF. Here the CDR3 DNA reads TGTGCCAGCAGCTTAGCGCGTGGGAATAGCAATCAGCCCCAGCATTTT.

This clonotype was picked up a small number of times. V and J are TRBV20-1 and TRBJ2-7; D is possibly TRBD1 or TRBD2 (5 bases each). Trimming removed 5 bases from V and 1 base from J, with 12 bases in between. Germline V gene data show CDR1 as DFQATT and CDR2 as SNEGSKA (reference sequence). The CDR3 has 13 amino acids. The CDR3 region has the DNA TGCAGTGCTTCCGGGACGGTATCCTACGAGCAGTACTTC. Translating gives CSASGTVSYEQYF.

This clonotype was seen more than once but under ten times. The chain employs TRBV24-1 and TRBJ2-3, with D unresolved. Germline V gene lookup returns CDR1 KGHDR and CDR2 SFDVKD. V was pared by 4 bases and J by 3 bases, with 10 bases between. The CDR3 totals 14 residues. CDR3 protein: CATSDPWKTDTQYF. The CDR3, as DNA: TGTGCCACCAGTGACCCCTGGAAGACAGATACGCAGTATTTT.

The table lists this clonotype with a few counts. This chain uses TRBV18 with TRBJ1-2; D gene unclear. The CDR3 runs to 14 residues. Between the trimmed V and J ends, which lost 6 bases and 8 bases, there was a span of 19 bases. In germline, CDR1 is KGHSH, CDR2 LQKENI. CDR3 nucleotide sequence: TGTGCCAGCTCCCCGTTTGGTGAAGGTGTCGGCTACACCTTC. It translates to CASSPFGEGVGYTF.

This clonotype appeared a few times. V gene TRBV5-1 combines with J gene TRBJ2-2, with 10 bases fitting TRBD2. Germline V gene lookup returns CDR1 SGHRS and CDR2 YFSETQ. This CDR3 has 16 amino acids. The ends lost 2 bases at V and 0 bases at J; junction bases unmatched: 1. CDR3 sequence: CASSFLAGANTGELFF. CDR3 bases: TGCGCCAGCAGCTTTCTAGCGGGAGCGAACACCGGGGAGCTGTTTTTT.

V gene TRBV4-2 combines with J gene TRBJ2-3; 9 nucleotides line up with TRBD1. Trimming removed 4 bases from V and 10 bases from J; junction bases left unmatched: 33. Germline V CDR1 and CDR2: LGHNA, YNFKEQ. There are 22 residues in the CDR3. The CDR3 loop reads CASSRPGLGTGIRAPHRYPQYF. The CDR3 DNA sequence: TGTGCCAGCAGCCGACCCGGGTTGGGGACAGGGATAAGGGCCCCTCACAGATACCCGCAGTATTTT.

The J gene is TRBJ1-2, the V gene TRBV15, with 8 bases matching TRBD1. Germline V lookup: CDR1 LNHNV, CDR2 YYDKDF (reference sequence). CDR3 length: 13 residues. V lost 8 bases, J lost 7 bases, and 9 bases stayed unmatched. The chain's CDR3 is CATSGQGAGGYTF. In nucleotides, the CDR3 is TGTGCCACCTCTGGGCAGGGGGCAGGTGGCTACACCTTC.

This chain joins TRBV6-2 or TRBV6-3 and TRBJ1-2; unclear D gene. The CDR3 length is 14 residues. Trimming pared 6 bases from V and 2 bases from J, leaving 13 bases between. Germline CDR1 and CDR2: MNHEY and SVGEGT. The CDR3 region is CASSSPTSNYGYTF. CDR3 coding DNA: TGTGCCAGCAGCTCGCCGACAAGCAACTATGGCTACACCTTC.